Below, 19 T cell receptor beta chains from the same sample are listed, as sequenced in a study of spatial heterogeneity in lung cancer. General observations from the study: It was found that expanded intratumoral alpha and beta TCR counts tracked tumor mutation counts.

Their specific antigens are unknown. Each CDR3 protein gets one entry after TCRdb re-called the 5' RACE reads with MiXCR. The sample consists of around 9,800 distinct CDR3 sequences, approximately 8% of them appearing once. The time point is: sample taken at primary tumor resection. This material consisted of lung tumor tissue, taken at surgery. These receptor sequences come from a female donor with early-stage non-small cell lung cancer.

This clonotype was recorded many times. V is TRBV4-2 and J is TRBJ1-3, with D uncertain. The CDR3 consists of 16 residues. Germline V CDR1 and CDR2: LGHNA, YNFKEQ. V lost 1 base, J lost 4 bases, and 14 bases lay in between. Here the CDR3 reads CASSQGDLGSGNTIYF. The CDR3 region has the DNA TGTGCCAGCAGCCAAGGGGATCTAGGGAGCGGAAACACCATATATTTT.

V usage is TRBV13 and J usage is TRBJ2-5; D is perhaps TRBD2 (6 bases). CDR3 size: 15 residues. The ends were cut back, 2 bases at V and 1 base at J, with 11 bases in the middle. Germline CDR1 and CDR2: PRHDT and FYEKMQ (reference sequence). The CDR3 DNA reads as TGTGCCAGCAGCTTAACCGGAGGGCTCCAAGAGACCCAGTACTTC. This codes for CASSLTGGLQETQYF.

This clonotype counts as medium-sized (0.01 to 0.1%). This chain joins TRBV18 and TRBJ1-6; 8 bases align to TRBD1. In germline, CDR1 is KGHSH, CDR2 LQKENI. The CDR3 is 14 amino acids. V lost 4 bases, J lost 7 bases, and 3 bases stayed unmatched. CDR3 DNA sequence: TGTGCCAGCTCACTTCGGACAGGGAATTCACCCCTCCACTTT. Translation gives CASSLRTGNSPLHF.

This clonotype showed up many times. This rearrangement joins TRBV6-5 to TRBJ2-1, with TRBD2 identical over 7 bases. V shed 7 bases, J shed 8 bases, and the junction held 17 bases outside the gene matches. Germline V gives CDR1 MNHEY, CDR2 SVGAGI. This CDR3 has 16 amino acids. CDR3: CASTSPAAGTKHEQFF. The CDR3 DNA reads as TGTGCCAGCACGTCCCCTGCAGCGGGGACGAAACATGAGCAGTTCTTC.

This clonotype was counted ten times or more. The CDR3 nucleotides are TGTGCCAGCAGCTTAGGGGTCAGCGGGGGGGCTGGCGAGACCCAGTACTTC. Encoded protein: CASSLGVSGGAGETQYF. V and J are TRBV7-8 and TRBJ2-5; 10 nucleotides align to TRBD2. Germline V gives CDR1 SGHVS, CDR2 FQNEAQ. There are 17 residues in the CDR3. The trim removed 1 base at V and 5 bases at J, leaving 10 bases unmatched.

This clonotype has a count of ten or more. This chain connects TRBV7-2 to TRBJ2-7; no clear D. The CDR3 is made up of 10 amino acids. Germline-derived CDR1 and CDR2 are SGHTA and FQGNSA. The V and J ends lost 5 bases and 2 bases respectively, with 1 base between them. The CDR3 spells CASSPYEQYF. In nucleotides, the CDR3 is TGTGCCAGCAGCCCCTACGAGCAGTACTTC.

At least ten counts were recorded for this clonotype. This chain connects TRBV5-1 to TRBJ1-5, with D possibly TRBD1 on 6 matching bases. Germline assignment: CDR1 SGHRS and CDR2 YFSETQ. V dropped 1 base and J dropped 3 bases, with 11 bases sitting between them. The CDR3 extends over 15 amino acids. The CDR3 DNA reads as TGCGCCAGCAGCTTGTGGGGGGCCATCAATCAGCCCCAGCATTTT. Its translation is CASSLWGAINQPQHF.

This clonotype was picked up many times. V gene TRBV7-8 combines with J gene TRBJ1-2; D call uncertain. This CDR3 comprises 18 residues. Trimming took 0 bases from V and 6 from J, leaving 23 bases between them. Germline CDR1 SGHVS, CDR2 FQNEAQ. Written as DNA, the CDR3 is TGTGCCAGCAGCTTAGCTGGTTGGGCTTCTGTGTCGGGGAATGGCTACACCTTC. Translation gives CASSLAGWASVSGNGYTF.

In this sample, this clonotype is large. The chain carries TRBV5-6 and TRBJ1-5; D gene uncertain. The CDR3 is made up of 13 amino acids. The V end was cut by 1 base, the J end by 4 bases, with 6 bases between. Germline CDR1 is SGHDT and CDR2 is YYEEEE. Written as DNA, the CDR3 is TGTGCCAGCAGCTTGAACCCTAATCAGCCCCAGCATTTT. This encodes CASSLNPNQPQHF.

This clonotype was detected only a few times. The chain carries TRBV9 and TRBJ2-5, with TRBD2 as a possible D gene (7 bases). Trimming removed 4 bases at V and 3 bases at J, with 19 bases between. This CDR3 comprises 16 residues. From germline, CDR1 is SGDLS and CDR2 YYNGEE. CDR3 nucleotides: TGTGCCAGCAGCCCCTCGCCGGGGGGCGCCGAAGAGACCCAGTACTTC. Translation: CASSPSPGGAEETQYF.

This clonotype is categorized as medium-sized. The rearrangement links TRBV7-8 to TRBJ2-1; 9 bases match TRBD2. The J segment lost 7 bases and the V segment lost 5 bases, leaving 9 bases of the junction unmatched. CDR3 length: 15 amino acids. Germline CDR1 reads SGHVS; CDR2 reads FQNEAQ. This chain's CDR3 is CASSPRGGLGNEQFF. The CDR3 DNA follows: TGTGCCAGCAGCCCGCGGGGGGGCCTGGGGAATGAGCAGTTCTTC.

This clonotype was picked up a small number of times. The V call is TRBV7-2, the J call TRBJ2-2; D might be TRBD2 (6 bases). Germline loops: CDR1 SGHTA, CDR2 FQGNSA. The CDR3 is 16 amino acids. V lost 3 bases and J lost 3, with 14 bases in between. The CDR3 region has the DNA TGTGCCAGCAGCTTCCGACTAGTTTCGGACACCGGGGAGCTGTTTTTT. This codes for CASSFRLVSDTGELFF.

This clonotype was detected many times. CDR3 nucleotides: TGTGCCAGCAGTCGACAGGGGGCTTTTAATTCACCCCTCCACTTT. Amino acid sequence: CASSRQGAFNSPLHF. V and J are TRBV7-9 and TRBJ1-6; TRBD1 matches at 10 bases. CDR1 is SEHNR, CDR2 FQNEAQ, per germline (reference sequence). With V trimmed by 6 bases and J by 6 bases, 5 bases remained unmatched. The CDR3 has 15 amino acids.

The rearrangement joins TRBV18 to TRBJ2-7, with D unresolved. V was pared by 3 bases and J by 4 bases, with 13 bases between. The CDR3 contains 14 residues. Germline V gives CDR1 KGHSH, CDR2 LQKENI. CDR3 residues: CASSPPELPYEQYF. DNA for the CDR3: TGTGCCAGCTCACCCCCGGAGCTACCTTACGAGCAGTACTTC. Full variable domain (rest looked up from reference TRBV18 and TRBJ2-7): NAGVMQNPRHLVRRRGQEARLRCSPMKGHSHVYWYRQLPEEGLKFMVYLQKENIIDESGMPKERFSAEFPKEGPSILRIQQVVRGDSAAYFCASSPPELPYEQYFGPGTRLTVT.

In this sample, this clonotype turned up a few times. This CDR3 is CASSVLGAQETQYF. The DNA for the CDR3 is TGTGCCAGCAGCGTACTGGGGGCCCAAGAGACCCAGTACTTC. The V call is TRBV9, the J call TRBJ2-5; D is perhaps TRBD1 (6 bases). This CDR3 has 14 amino acids. With 1 base removed from V and 1 base from J, the gap between germline ends came to 8 bases. Germline V gives CDR1 SGDLS, CDR2 YYNGEE.

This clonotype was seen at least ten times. The CDR3 spells CASSLTRYNEQFF. In DNA, the CDR3 is TGCGCCAGCAGCTTGACGCGCTACAATGAGCAGTTCTTC. The rearrangement uses TRBV10-2 and TRBJ2-1; the D is unclear. Germline CDR1 reads WSHSY; CDR2 reads SAAADI. Trimming left V 6 bases short and J 3 bases short, with 9 bases between. This CDR3 contains 13 residues.

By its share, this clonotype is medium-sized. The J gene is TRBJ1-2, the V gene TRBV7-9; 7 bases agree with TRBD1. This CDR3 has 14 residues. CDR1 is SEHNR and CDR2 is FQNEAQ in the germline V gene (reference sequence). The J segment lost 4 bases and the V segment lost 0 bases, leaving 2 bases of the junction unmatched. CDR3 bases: TGTGCCAGCAGCTTAGCACAGGGGACCTATGGCTACACCTTC. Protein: CASSLAQGTYGYTF.

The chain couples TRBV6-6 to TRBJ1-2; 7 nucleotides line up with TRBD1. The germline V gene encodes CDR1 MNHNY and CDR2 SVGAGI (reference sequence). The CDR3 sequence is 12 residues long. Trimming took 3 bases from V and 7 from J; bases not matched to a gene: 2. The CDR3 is CASSYDRAGYTF. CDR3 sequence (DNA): TGTGCCAGCAGTTATGACAGGGCTGGCTACACCTTC.

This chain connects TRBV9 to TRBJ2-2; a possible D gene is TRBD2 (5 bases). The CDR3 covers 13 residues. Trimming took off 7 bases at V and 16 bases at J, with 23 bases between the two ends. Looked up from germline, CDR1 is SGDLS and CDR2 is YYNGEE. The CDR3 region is CASGKGPTGVPFF. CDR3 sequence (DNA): TGTGCCAGCGGTAAGGGCCCCACCGGGGTGCCGTTTTTT.